Below are 2 T cell receptor beta chains sequenced from a single sample in a study of OX40 agonist ivuxolimab in advanced cancers. Assay used: immunoSEQ multiplex PCR; TCRdb lists only in-frame clones, some missing. The sample has some 87,000 clones; 90% are singletons. This material consisted of CD4+ or CD8+ T cells sorted from blood, taken in a trial of the OX40 agonist ivuxolimab. The receptors shown here come from an adult with an advanced solid tumor such as melanoma, head and neck, liver or kidney cancer.

CDR3 sequence (DNA): TGTGCCAGCAGCTTAGTTGGGGGAAACAGGTTCAATGAGCAGTTCTTC. It is translated as CASSLVGGNRFNEQFF. The gene calls are TRBV7-6 and TRBJ2-1; D might be TRBD1 or TRBD2, each matching 5 bases. CDR3 length: 16 residues. CDR1 and CDR2 from the germline V gene are SGHVS and FNYEAQ. The germline V and J ends were trimmed by 1 base and 6 bases, with 16 bases remaining between them.

This sequence joins TRBV7-3 and TRBJ1-1; 11 nucleotides agree with TRBD1. This CDR3 is built from 16 residues. From germline, CDR1 is SGHTA and CDR2 FQGTGA. Trimming at V came to 2 bases and at J to 0 bases, leaving 2 bases not matched to a gene. CDR3 sequence: CASSLGDRGMNTEAFF. In nucleotides, the CDR3 is TGTGCCAGCAGCTTAGGGGACAGGGGGATGAACACTGAAGCTTTCTTT.